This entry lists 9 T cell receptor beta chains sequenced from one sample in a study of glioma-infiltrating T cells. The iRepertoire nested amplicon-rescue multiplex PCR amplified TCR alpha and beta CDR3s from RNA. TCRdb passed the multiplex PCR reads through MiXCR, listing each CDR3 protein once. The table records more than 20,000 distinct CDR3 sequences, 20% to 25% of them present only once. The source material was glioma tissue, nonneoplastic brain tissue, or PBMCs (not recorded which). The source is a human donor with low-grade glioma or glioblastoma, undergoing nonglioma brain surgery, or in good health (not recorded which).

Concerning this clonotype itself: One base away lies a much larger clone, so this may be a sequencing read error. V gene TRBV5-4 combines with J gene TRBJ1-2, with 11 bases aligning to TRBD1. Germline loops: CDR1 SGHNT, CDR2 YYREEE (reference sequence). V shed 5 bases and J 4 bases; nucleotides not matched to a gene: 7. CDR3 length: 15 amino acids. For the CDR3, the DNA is TGTGCCAGCAGACGCGGACAGGGGGCTGGCTATGGCTACACCTTC. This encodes CASRRGQGAGYGYTF.

Here the CDR3 reads CASTGTAPITGELFF. The CDR3 DNA reads as TGTGCCAGCACCGGGACAGCCCCTATTACCGGGGAGCTGTTTTTT. This sequence joins TRBV12-3 or TRBV12-4 and TRBJ2-2, with 7 nucleotides matching TRBD1. V dropped 7 bases and J dropped 5; count of bases not matched to a gene: 10. The CDR3 contains 15 residues.

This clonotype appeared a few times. CDR3: CASSTRHRDYEQYF. CDR3 coding DNA: TGTGCCAGCAGTACACGCCACAGGGATTACGAGCAGTACTTC. The chain carries TRBV12-3 or TRBV12-4 and TRBJ2-7; possible D gene TRBD1, 6 bases. V was trimmed by 5 bases and J by 4 bases, leaving 15 bases between them. CDR3 length equals 14 residues.

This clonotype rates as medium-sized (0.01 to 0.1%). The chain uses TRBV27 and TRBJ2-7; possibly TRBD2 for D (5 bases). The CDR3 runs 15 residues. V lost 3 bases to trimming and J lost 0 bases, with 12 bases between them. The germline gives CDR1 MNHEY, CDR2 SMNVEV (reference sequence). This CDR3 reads CASSFGGRSSYEQYF. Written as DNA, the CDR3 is TGTGCCAGCAGTTTTGGCGGGCGTAGCTCCTACGAGCAGTACTTC.

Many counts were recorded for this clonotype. CDR3 loop: CASSANSGNTIYF. The CDR3 DNA is TGTGCCAGCAGTGCAAACTCTGGAAACACCATATATTTT. The gene calls are TRBV6-1 and TRBJ1-3; D uncertain. Trimming stripped 4 bases from V and 0 bases from J, with 4 bases between. The CDR3 loop spans 13 amino acids. CDR1 is MNHNS and CDR2 is SASEGT in the germline V gene.

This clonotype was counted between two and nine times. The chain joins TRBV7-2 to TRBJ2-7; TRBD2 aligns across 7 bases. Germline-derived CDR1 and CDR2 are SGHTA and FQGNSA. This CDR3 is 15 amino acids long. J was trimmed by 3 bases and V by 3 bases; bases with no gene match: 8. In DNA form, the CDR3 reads TGTGCCAGCAGCTTTTCGGGAGGCCTTTACTACGAGCAGTACTTC. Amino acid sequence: CASSFSGGLYYEQYF.

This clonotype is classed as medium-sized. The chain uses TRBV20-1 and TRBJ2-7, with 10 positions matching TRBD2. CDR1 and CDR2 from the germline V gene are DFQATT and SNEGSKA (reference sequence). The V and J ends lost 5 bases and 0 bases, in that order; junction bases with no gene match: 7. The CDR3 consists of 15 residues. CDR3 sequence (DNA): TGCAGTGCTTCCGGGACTAGCGCCTACTCCTACGAGCAGTACTTC. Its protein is CSASGTSAYSYEQYF.

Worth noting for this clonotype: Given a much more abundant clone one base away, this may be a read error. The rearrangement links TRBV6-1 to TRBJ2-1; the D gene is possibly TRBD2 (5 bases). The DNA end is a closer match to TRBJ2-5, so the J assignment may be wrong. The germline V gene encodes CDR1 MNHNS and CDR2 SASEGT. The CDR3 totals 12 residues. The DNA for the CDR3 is TGTCCCACCCGGGAAGACCAAGAGACCCAGTACTTC. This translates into CPTREDQETQYF.

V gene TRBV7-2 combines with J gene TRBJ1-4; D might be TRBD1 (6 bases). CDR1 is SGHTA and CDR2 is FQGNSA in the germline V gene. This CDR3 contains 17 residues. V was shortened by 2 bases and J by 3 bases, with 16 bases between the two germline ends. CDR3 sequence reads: CASSLLGGARANEKLFF. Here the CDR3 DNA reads TGTGCCAGCAGCTTACTCGGGGGGGCTCGAGCTAATGAAAAACTGTTTTTT. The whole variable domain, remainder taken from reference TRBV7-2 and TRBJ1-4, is GAGVSQSPSNKVTEKGKDVELRCDPISGHTALYWYRQSLGQGLEFLIYFQGNSAPDKSGLPSDRFSAERTGGSVSTLTIQRTQQEDSAVYLCASSLLGGARANEKLFFGSGTQLSVL.